This T cell receptor beta chain was identified during a study of blood T cells in healthy people across ages. This clonotype has just a few counts. Trimming removed 4 bases at V and 3 bases at J, with 12 bases between. The germline V gene has CDR1 LGHNA and CDR2 YNFKEQ. This CDR3 spans 14 amino acids. A second PCR of 7 to 11 cycles used a sample-barcoded 5' primer and a J-beta primer mix. A single record per CDR3 protein comes from TCRdb applying MiXCR to the 5' RACE reads. The sample contains around 1.5 million distinct CDR3 sequences, roughly 45% of which appear only once. V usage is TRBV4-2 and J usage is TRBJ1-1; D is unclear. Sequenced sample: blood. This clonotype was sampled from a woman aged 18-29 years in good health. CDR3 sequence: CASSRVESDTEAFF. The CDR3, as DNA: TGTGCCAGCAGCCGAGTGGAATCGGACACTGAAGCTTTCTTT.